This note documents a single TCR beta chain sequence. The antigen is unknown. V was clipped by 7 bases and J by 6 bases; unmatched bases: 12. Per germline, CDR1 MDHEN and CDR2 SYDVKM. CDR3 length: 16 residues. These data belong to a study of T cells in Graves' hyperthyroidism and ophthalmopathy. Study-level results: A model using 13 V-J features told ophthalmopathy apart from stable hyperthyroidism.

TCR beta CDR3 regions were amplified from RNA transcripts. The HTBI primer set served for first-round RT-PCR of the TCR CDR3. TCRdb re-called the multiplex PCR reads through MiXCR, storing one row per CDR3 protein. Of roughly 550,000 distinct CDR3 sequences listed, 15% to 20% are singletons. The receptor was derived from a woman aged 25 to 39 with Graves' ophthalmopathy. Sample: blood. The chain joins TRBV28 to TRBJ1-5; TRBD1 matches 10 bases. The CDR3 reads CASNPDRGGIGQPQHF. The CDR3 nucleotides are TGTGCCAGCAACCCGGACAGGGGGGGAATTGGTCAGCCCCAGCATTTT.